These 31 T cell receptor beta chains came from one sample sequenced in a study of T cells in Graves' hyperthyroidism and ophthalmopathy. There were TCR beta CDR3 regions amplified from RNA transcripts. Initially, a first-round RT-PCR of the TCR CDR3 employed the HTBI primer set. TCRdb reanalysed the multiplex PCR reads using MiXCR and keeps one entry per CDR3 protein. This sample has approximately 570,000 distinct CDR3 sequences, with nearly 20% found just once. The specimen sequenced was blood. All receptors derive from a man aged 40-50 years with Graves' ophthalmopathy.

The rearrangement uses TRBV30 and TRBJ1-4; tentative D call: TRBD1 (5 bases). Trimming stripped 0 bases from V and 2 bases from J, with 10 bases between. Germline-derived CDR1 and CDR2 are GTSNPN and SVGIG (reference sequence). The CDR3 sequence is 15 residues long. The CDR3 protein is CAWSVVRGTNEKLFF. The DNA of the CDR3 is TGTGCCTGGAGTGTAGTCCGGGGCACTAATGAAAAACTGTTTTTT.

This clonotype has more than one count but fewer than ten. The chain uses TRBV12-3 or TRBV12-4 and TRBJ1-2; D is perhaps TRBD1 (6 bases). Between the trimmed V and J ends, which lost 7 bases and 2 bases, there was a span of 20 bases. This CDR3 is 16 amino acids long. The CDR3 spells CASNRDKSGGNYGYTF. The CDR3 DNA is TGTGCCAGCAACCGGGACAAGAGTGGGGGAAACTATGGCTACACCTTC.

This clonotype was observed at least ten times. The gene calls are TRBV5-1 and TRBJ2-3, with 10 positions matching TRBD2. This CDR3 has 15 residues. Germline CDR1 is SGHRS and CDR2 is YFSETQ. V lost 2 bases to trimming and J lost 4 bases; unmatched junction nucleotides: 4. CDR3 sequence (DNA): TGCGCCAGCAGCTTTAGCGGGAGGAGTGCAGATACGCAGTATTTT. Translation gives CASSFSGRSADTQYF.

The chain uses TRBV24-1 and TRBJ2-2, with unresolved D. Germline-derived CDR1 and CDR2 are KGHDR and SFDVKD. CDR3 length: 17 residues. The V end was cut by 3 bases, the J end by 1 base, with 14 bases between. This CDR3 is CATSDGPPTVNTGELFF. The DNA for the CDR3 is TGTGCCACCAGTGATGGACCTCCCACTGTGAACACCGGGGAGCTGTTTTTT.

The count of this clonotype is one. This sequence joins TRBV20-1 and TRBJ2-1; tentatively, D is TRBD2 (7 bases). Trimming took off 0 bases at V and 6 bases at J, with 15 bases between the two ends. Germline V gene sequence: CDR1 DFQATT, CDR2 SNEGSKA (reference sequence). This CDR3 is 15 amino acids long. Here the CDR3 reads CSARDTRGAGNEQFF. The DNA for the CDR3 is TGCAGTGCTAGAGATACTCGGGGGGCTGGCAATGAGCAGTTCTTC.

A few counts support this clonotype. The J gene is TRBJ2-5, the V gene TRBV20-1; no clear D gene. The CDR3 consists of 10 residues. Germline CDR1 and CDR2: DFQATT and SNEGSKA (reference sequence). V lost 8 bases and J lost 11, with 15 bases in between. CDR3 nucleotide sequence: TGCAGTCCTGGGTGGGCTGTTCAGTACTTC. Amino acid sequence: CSPGWAVQYF.

This clonotype was seen many times. The CDR3 bases are TGTGCCAGCAGTTCACAGGGTTCACGCTATGGCTACACCTTC. This gives the protein CASSSQGSRYGYTF. The chain combines TRBV28 with TRBJ1-2; D possibly corresponds to TRBD1 (6 bases). CDR1 and CDR2 (germline): MDHEN, SYDVKM. The CDR3 has 14 residues. Trimming removed 4 bases at V and 4 bases at J, with 13 bases between.

This clonotype was seen at least ten times. One end of the junction does not line up with germline, which may come from a read error. The V gene is TRBV12-3 or TRBV12-4, the J gene TRBJ2-1, with 9 bases matching TRBD2. The CDR3 is made up of 14 amino acids. The CDR3 loop is CASSLAGNGNEQFF. In DNA, the CDR3 is TGTGCCAGCAGTCTAGCGGGGAACGGCAATGAGCAGTTCTTC.

This rearrangement joins TRBV19 to TRBJ2-1; no firm D call. The CDR3 has 14 residues. V shed 2 bases and J shed 2 bases, with 7 bases lying between them. CDR1 is LNHDA, CDR2 SQIVND, per germline (reference sequence). The CDR3 DNA reads TGTGCCAGTAGTATAATGCACCCCTACAATGAGCAGTTCTTC. Protein: CASSIMHPYNEQFF. Full variable domain (missing parts from reference TRBV19 and TRBJ2-1): DGGITQSPKYLFRKEGQNVTLSCEQNLNHDAMYWYRQDPGQGLRLIYYSQIVNDFQKGDIAEGYSVSREKKESFPLTVTSAQKNPTAFYLCASSIMHPYNEQFFGPGTRLTVL.

This clonotype was picked up a small number of times. The chain links TRBV6-2 or TRBV6-3 to TRBJ2-1, with 11 bases matching TRBD2. The CDR3 is 15 residues long. Germline values: CDR1 MNHEY, CDR2 SVGEGT. V lost 7 bases to trimming and J lost 6 bases; unmatched junction nucleotides: 8. The CDR3 DNA is TGTGCCAGCATCCCGGGACTAGCGGAATTCAATGAGCAGTTCTTC. Encoded protein: CASIPGLAEFNEQFF.

This clonotype was detected many times. This chain uses TRBV12-3 or TRBV12-4 with TRBJ2-1; 11 bases fit TRBD2. This CDR3 has 20 residues. Trimming removed 5 bases from V and 7 bases from J; junction bases left unmatched: 22. CDR3 loop: CASSMPYGVSGGASGNEQFF. The CDR3 DNA reads TGTGCCAGCAGTATGCCTTACGGCGTTAGCGGGGGGGCCTCTGGGAATGAGCAGTTCTTC.

The table lists this clonotype with many counts. This chain connects TRBV5-1 to TRBJ1-1; no clear D. This CDR3 is 15 amino acids long. Germline values: CDR1 SGHRS, CDR2 YFSETQ. With 1 base removed from V and 3 bases from J, the gap between germline ends came to 13 bases. The chain's CDR3 is CASSLKTLGYTEAFF. CDR3 sequence (DNA): TGCGCCAGCAGCTTGAAAACCCTGGGGTACACTGAAGCTTTCTTT. The variable domain in full, with the rest retrieved from reference TRBV5-1 and TRBJ1-1, is KAGVTQTPRYLIKTRGQQVTLSCSPISGHRSVSWYQQTPGQGLQFLFEYFSETQRNKGNFPGRFSGRQFSNSRSEMNVSTLELGDSALYLCASSLKTLGYTEAFFGQGTRLTVV.

DNA of the CDR3: TGTGCCAGCAGTCCCCTCAGGGGGGGGGCCCCGGGTACGCAGTATTTT. Translated: CASSPLRGGAPGTQYF. This chain joins TRBV28 and TRBJ2-3; D assignment may be TRBD1 or TRBD2 (7 bases each). V lost 5 bases, J lost 8 bases, and 23 bases lay in between. Germline CDR1 and CDR2: MDHEN and SYDVKM. This CDR3 region has 16 residues.

This clonotype was recorded a few times. V usage is TRBV7-2 and J usage is TRBJ2-7; D is unclear. The CDR3 covers 14 residues. Trimming took off 5 bases at V and 0 bases at J, with 11 bases between the two ends. CDR1 SGHTA and CDR2 FQGNSA come from the germline V gene. The CDR3 region is CASSPSQSSYEQYF. Written as DNA, the CDR3 is TGTGCCAGCAGCCCGAGCCAGAGCTCCTACGAGCAGTACTTC.

This clonotype was observed a handful of times. The V and J genes are TRBV6-1 and TRBJ2-4, with D tentatively TRBD1 or TRBD2 (6 bases each). Per germline, CDR1 MNHNS and CDR2 SASEGT. The ends were cut back, 6 bases at V and 7 bases at J, with 16 bases in the middle. The CDR3 spans 14 residues. Here the CDR3 reads CASRGGYGGNIQYF. CDR3 coding DNA: TGTGCCAGCAGGGGGGGCTACGGAGGGAACATTCAGTACTTC.

The chain joins TRBV5-1 to TRBJ1-1; the match to TRBD1 covers 7 bases. There are 16 residues in the CDR3. V shed 0 bases, J shed 2 bases, and the junction held 7 bases outside the gene matches. Germline V gene data show CDR1 as SGHRS and CDR2 as YFSETQ. As DNA, the CDR3 is TGCGCCAGCAGCTTGGCCGGGACAGACCTCAACACTGAAGCTTTCTTT. Protein: CASSLAGTDLNTEAFF. Full variable domain (rest looked up from reference TRBV5-1 and TRBJ1-1): KAGVTQTPRYLIKTRGQQVTLSCSPISGHRSVSWYQQTPGQGLQFLFEYFSETQRNKGNFPGRFSGRQFSNSRSEMNVSTLELGDSALYLCASSLAGTDLNTEAFFGQGTRLTVV.

This clonotype was detected ten times or more. The chain couples TRBV2 to TRBJ1-6; D might be TRBD1 (5 bases). The CDR3 sequence is 17 residues long. The germline V gene has CDR1 SNHLY and CDR2 FYNNEI. Trimming left V 8 bases short and J 4 bases short, with 21 bases between. CDR3 coding DNA: TGTGCCAGCTCATGGGGGGAAAGGGTCGGATATAATTCACCCCTCCACTTT. It codes for CASSWGERVGYNSPLHF.

This clonotype was seen repeatedly, ten times or more. The chain combines TRBV5-1 with TRBJ1-1; D remains ambiguous. CDR1 is SGHRS, CDR2 YFSETQ, per germline. The CDR3 runs to 14 residues. Trimming cost V 2 bases and J 1 base, with 9 bases left between them. The CDR3 sequence: CASSFETPNTEAFF. The CDR3 DNA is TGCGCCAGCAGCTTCGAAACCCCGAACACTGAAGCTTTCTTT.

This clonotype was detected many times. J is TRBJ1-1 and V is TRBV7-9, with D possibly being TRBD1 (6 bases). The V end lost 4 bases, the J end lost 4 bases, and 10 bases lay between the germline ends. Germline V gene data show CDR1 as SEHNR and CDR2 as FQNEAQ (reference sequence). The CDR3 runs 13 residues. The DNA of the CDR3 is TGTGCCAGCAGCTCGGACAGTTTCACTGAAGCTTTCTTT. It encodes CASSSDSFTEAFF.

This chain connects TRBV12-3 or TRBV12-4 to TRBJ2-7, with D perhaps assigned TRBD1 or TRBD2 (5 bases each). This CDR3 has 14 residues. V gave up 0 bases and J gave up 5 bases, with 11 bases separating them. The CDR3 spells CASSLARGVHEQYF. CDR3 nucleotides: TGTGCCAGCAGTTTAGCGAGGGGCGTCCACGAGCAGTACTTC.

This clonotype was detected ten times or more. The V call is TRBV28, the J call TRBJ1-3; the match to TRBD1 covers 8 bases. This CDR3 is 16 amino acids long. CDR1 MDHEN and CDR2 SYDVKM come from the germline V gene. V dropped 1 base and J dropped 4; count of bases not matched to a gene: 6. The CDR3 region is CASSLSRDRFGNTIYF. The CDR3 nucleotides are TGTGCCAGCAGTTTATCCCGGGACAGGTTCGGAAACACCATATATTTT.

The chain recombines TRBV7-2 with TRBJ2-6; no firm D call. Trimming pared 5 bases from V and 1 base from J, leaving 15 bases between. The CDR3 has 17 amino acids. Germline V gene lookup returns CDR1 SGHTA and CDR2 FQGNSA. This chain's CDR3 is CASSPRAGKSGANVLTF. The CDR3 DNA sequence: TGTGCCAGCAGCCCCCGGGCAGGAAAGTCTGGGGCCAACGTCCTGACTTTC.

This clonotype was detected many times. The rearrangement uses TRBV3-1 and TRBJ1-1, with 11 bases fitting TRBD1. The CDR3 length is 16 residues. The V and J ends lost 4 bases and 4 bases, in that order; junction bases with no gene match: 8. Germline loops: CDR1 LGHDT, CDR2 YNNKEL (reference sequence). CDR3 sequence: CASSLRDRGVFTEAFF. The CDR3 DNA is TGTGCCAGCAGCCTCCGGGACAGGGGGGTTTTCACTGAAGCTTTCTTT. Using reference TRBV3-1 and TRBJ1-1 for the parts outside the CDR3, the full variable domain is DTAVSQTPKYLVTQMGNDKSIKCEQNLGHDTMYWYKQDSKKFLKIMFSYNNKELIINETVPNRFSPKSPDKAHLNLHINSLELGDSAVYFCASSLRDRGVFTEAFFGQGTRLTVV.

This clonotype showed up just a few times. The chain links TRBV5-5 to TRBJ2-7; TRBD1 might be the D (6 bases). V dropped 0 bases and J dropped 7 bases, with 23 bases sitting between them. Germline values: CDR1 SGHKS, CDR2 YYEKEE (reference sequence). This CDR3 has 17 amino acids. CDR3 bases: TGTGCCAGCAGCTTGGGGGGCCTGCAGGGGCCCCGGGGAGAGCAGTACTTC. Residues: CASSLGGLQGPRGEQYF.

This clonotype was recorded at least ten times. The chain couples TRBV9 to TRBJ1-2; D ambiguous. V dropped 3 bases and J dropped 8 bases, with 8 bases sitting between them. The germline CDR1 and CDR2 sequences are SGDLS and YYNGEE. This CDR3 region has 11 residues. The CDR3 coding sequence is TGTGCCAGCAGCGGAGGCGGCGGCTACACCTTC. Translating gives CASSGGGGYTF.

The chain is built from TRBV4-1 and TRBJ1-3, with a possible D match to TRBD1 (5 bases). Germline V gene sequence: CDR1 MGHRA, CDR2 YSYEKL. The CDR3 consists of 18 residues. Trimming removed 3 bases at V and 0 bases at J, with 18 bases between. The CDR3 reads CASSHGPGPKISGNTIYF. CDR3 nucleotides: TGCGCCAGCAGCCATGGTCCAGGGCCCAAGATCTCTGGAAACACCATATATTTT.

There are a few counts of this clonotype. V and J are TRBV9 and TRBJ1-2; 8 bases are a match to TRBD1. The CDR3 covers 16 residues. Germline lookup yields CDR1 SGDLS and CDR2 YYNGEE. V was clipped by 0 bases and J by 7 bases; unmatched bases: 11. CDR3 region: CASSVGFTTGARGYTF. Here the CDR3 DNA reads TGTGCCAGCAGCGTAGGGTTTACGACAGGGGCCCGTGGCTACACCTTC.

In its sample, this clonotype was seen a few times. CDR3 sequence (DNA): TGTGCCAGCTCTCTTACAGGGGACTCTAATGAAAAACTGTTTTTT. Protein product: CASSLTGDSNEKLFF. V and J are TRBV18 and TRBJ1-4; 7 bases agree with TRBD1. The CDR3 has 15 residues. The V gene end was trimmed by 6 bases and the J gene end by 3 bases; junction bases not matched to a gene: 7. Per the germline V gene, CDR1 is KGHSH and CDR2 is LQKENI.

A word on this clonotype: This could be a read error, since a much larger clone is one nucleotide away. The rearrangement links TRBV2 to TRBJ2-2, with D perhaps TRBD2 (6 bases). There are 15 residues in the CDR3. Germline lookup yields CDR1 SNHLY and CDR2 FYNNEI. This CDR3 reads CASSPRSTNTGGLFF. The CDR3 DNA reads TGTGCCAGCAGTCCCCGCAGTACGAACACCGGGGGGCTGTTTTTT.

This clonotype was detected only a few times. The V call is TRBV19, the J call TRBJ1-1, with 11 bases that match TRBD1. V dropped 6 bases and J dropped 2; count of bases not matched to a gene: 8. Germline V lookup: CDR1 LNHDA, CDR2 SQIVND (reference sequence). The CDR3 is 16 amino acids. The CDR3 spells CASSPRGQGANTEAFF. CDR3 nucleotide sequence: TGTGCCAGTAGCCCTAGAGGACAGGGGGCTAACACTGAAGCTTTCTTT. Full variable domain (rest looked up from reference TRBV19 and TRBJ1-1): DGGITQSPKYLFRKEGQNVTLSCEQNLNHDAMYWYRQDPGQGLRLIYYSQIVNDFQKGDIAEGYSVSREKKESFPLTVTSAQKNPTAFYLCASSPRGQGANTEAFFGQGTRLTVV.

This clonotype was recorded at least ten times. The gene calls are TRBV11-2 and TRBJ2-3; TRBD1 matches at 8 bases. The CDR3 sequence is 18 residues long. The germline V gene encodes CDR1 SGHAT and CDR2 FQNNGV. J was trimmed by 1 base and V by 1 base; bases with no gene match: 10. The CDR3 nucleotides are TGTGCCAGCAGCTTAGGTCAGAGGACAGGGTATGGCACAGATACGCAGTATTTT. It yields the protein CASSLGQRTGYGTDTQYF.